Below are 31 T cell receptor beta chains sequenced from a single sample in a study of CD8 T cells in ankylosing spondylitis. TCRdb processed the 5' RACE reads anew with MiXCR; each CDR3 protein has one entry. The sample carries 250,000 to 350,000 distinct CDR3 sequences, around 21% recorded once. Sample: blood, either unsorted or a sorted T cell fraction (not recorded which). The receptors originated from a female donor with ankylosing spondylitis or in good health (not recorded which).

This sequence joins TRBV20-1 and TRBJ1-2; no firm D call. The V gene lost 6 bases and the J gene lost 1 base, with 6 bases spanning the gap. The CDR3 has 11 amino acids. Germline V gives CDR1 DFQATT, CDR2 SNEGSKA (reference sequence). In nucleotides, the CDR3 is TGCAGTGCGGGGATTAACTATGGCTACACCTTC. It translates to CSAGINYGYTF.

This clonotype was observed a handful of times. The chain recombines TRBV20-1 with TRBJ2-3; a weak D match, TRBD2 (6 bases). Looked up from germline, CDR1 is DFQATT and CDR2 is SNEGSKA (reference sequence). The CDR3 extends over 16 amino acids. The ends were cut back, 6 bases at V and 1 base at J, with 20 bases in the middle. This CDR3 reads CSAPLGSGWGTDTQYF. CDR3 coding DNA: TGCAGTGCACCTCTGGGGAGCGGGTGGGGCACAGATACGCAGTATTTT.

Only a few counts were recorded for this clonotype. The CDR3 DNA is TGCGCCAGCAGCTTCACTGCCAATGTGGGCGAGCAGTACTTC. Translating it yields CASSFTANVGEQYF. The chain couples TRBV5-1 to TRBJ2-7; D not resolved. V was trimmed by 2 bases and J by 6 bases, leaving 15 bases between them. Germline loops: CDR1 SGHRS, CDR2 YFSETQ. This CDR3 region has 14 residues.

J is TRBJ2-4 and V is TRBV29-1; D may be TRBD2 (6 bases). The CDR3 is 16 residues long. Germline values: CDR1 SQVTM, CDR2 ANQGSEA. Between the trimmed V and J ends, which lost 4 bases and 6 bases, there was a span of 22 bases. As DNA, the CDR3 is TGCAGCGTTGCCGCCCCCCTGGGGGGATTCGCAAACATTCAGTACTTC. It translates to CSVAAPLGGFANIQYF.

Concerning this clonotype: A read error may be the cause here, since a much bigger clone is one base away. The gene calls are TRBV7-8 and TRBJ2-1; D is unresolved. CDR1 is SGHVS and CDR2 is FQNEAQ in the germline V gene. This CDR3 has 14 residues. V was shortened by 1 base and J by 1 base, with 5 bases between the two germline ends. The CDR3 here is CASSLVGSYNEQFF. CDR3 bases: TGTGCCAGCAGCTTAGTGGGTTCCTACAATGAGCAGTTCTTC.

The chain recombines TRBV10-3 with TRBJ2-7; 10 nucleotides align to TRBD2. This CDR3 spans 18 amino acids. Per germline, CDR1 ENHRY and CDR2 SYGVKD. V gave up 0 bases and J gave up 3 bases; unmatched junction bases: 11. The CDR3: CAISESASGSGGVYEQYF. The CDR3 nucleotides are TGTGCCATCAGTGAGTCTGCTAGCGGGAGTGGGGGGGTCTACGAGCAGTACTTC.

This sequence joins TRBV20-1 and TRBJ2-5, with D perhaps given as TRBD1 or TRBD2 (6 bases each). The CDR3 is 13 amino acids. V was pared by 6 bases and J by 5 bases, with 16 bases between. Germline assignment: CDR1 DFQATT and CDR2 SNEGSKA (reference sequence). CDR3 loop: CSAKGGQFETQYF. DNA for the CDR3: TGCAGTGCCAAGGGGGGCCAGTTTGAGACCCAGTACTTC.

This clonotype was detected only a few times. The chain links TRBV20-1 to TRBJ2-1, with 10 bases lining up with TRBD2. Trimming cost V 5 bases and J 7 bases; bases outside gene matches: 8. In germline, CDR1 is DFQATT, CDR2 SNEGSKA (reference sequence). The CDR3 runs 14 residues. The CDR3 sequence is CSASQSGRANEQFF. The DNA of the CDR3 is TGCAGTGCTTCCCAGAGCGGGAGGGCTAATGAGCAGTTCTTC.

This clonotype was seen only a few times. The genes are TRBV10-3 and TRBJ2-4; no clear D. The V gene's germline CDR1 is ENHRY and CDR2 SYGVKD. This CDR3 spans 15 amino acids. The ends were cut back, 7 bases at V and 2 bases at J, with 15 bases in the middle. The CDR3 spells CAITLICLTKNIQYF. CDR3 DNA sequence: TGTGCCATCACGCTGATTTGTCTGACCAAAAACATTCAGTACTTC.

This clonotype came up many times. The chain joins TRBV29-1 to TRBJ2-1, with 7 bases identical to TRBD2. V dropped 4 bases and J dropped 5; count of bases not matched to a gene: 5. This CDR3 has 13 residues. Germline CDR1 is SQVTM and CDR2 is ANQGSEA. The CDR3 DNA follows: TGCAGCGTTGCAGCAGGGAGGGACAATGAGCAGTTCTTC. Its translation is CSVAAGRDNEQFF.

The V call is TRBV5-1, the J call TRBJ2-7; D not resolved. Germline assignment: CDR1 SGHRS and CDR2 YFSETQ. Deletions cut 0 bases from V and 2 bases from J, with 9 bases between. CDR3 length: 14 residues. The DNA for the CDR3 is TGCGCCAGCAGCTTGGAGAAGACGCCCTACGAGCAGTACTTC. Residues: CASSLEKTPYEQYF.

The V and J genes are TRBV20-1 and TRBJ2-5; D is possibly TRBD2 (5 bases). CDR1 is DFQATT and CDR2 is SNEGSKA in the germline V gene (reference sequence). This CDR3 has 13 amino acids. V gave up 4 bases and J gave up 2 bases, with 11 bases separating them. The chain's CDR3 is CSATDSSQETQYF. CDR3 nucleotides: TGCAGTGCTACGGACTCTTCGCAAGAGACCCAGTACTTC.

This chain links TRBV7-2 with TRBJ2-7; D uncertain. This CDR3 is 14 amino acids long. CDR1 SGHTA and CDR2 FQGNSA come from the germline V gene. Trimming took off 1 base at V and 3 bases at J, with 10 bases between the two ends. The CDR3 coding sequence is TGTGCCAGCAGCTTAGATAGTATCCACTACGAGCAGTACTTC. Translating it yields CASSLDSIHYEQYF.

This sequence joins TRBV3-1 and TRBJ2-6; D unresolved. Trimming pared 1 base from V and 0 bases from J, leaving 4 bases between. The CDR3 is 15 amino acids. Germline lookup yields CDR1 LGHDT and CDR2 YNNKEL (reference sequence). CDR3 residues: CASSQGRSGANVLTF. The CDR3 coding sequence is TGTGCCAGCAGCCAAGGGCGCTCTGGGGCCAACGTCCTGACTTTC.

V gene TRBV9 combines with J gene TRBJ2-7; possibly TRBD1 for D (6 bases). V was clipped by 4 bases and J by 0 bases, with 14 bases between them. Per germline, CDR1 SGDLS and CDR2 YYNGEE. The CDR3 contains 15 residues. The CDR3 is CASSSGQHSSYEQYF. The CDR3 region has the DNA TGTGCCAGCAGCTCCGGACAGCACAGCTCCTACGAGCAGTACTTC.

This clonotype turned up a few times. The rearrangement links TRBV4-2 to TRBJ2-3; 10 positions match TRBD2. Per germline, CDR1 LGHNA and CDR2 YNFKEQ. V was pared by 4 bases and J by 1 base, with 5 bases of the junction left unmatched. This CDR3 comprises 16 residues. The CDR3 is CASSPLAGEGTDTQYF. CDR3 DNA: TGTGCCAGCAGCCCCCTAGCGGGAGAGGGCACAGATACGCAGTATTTT.

The chain joins TRBV7-9 to TRBJ2-7; the D gene is possibly TRBD2 (5 bases). Germline V gives CDR1 SEHNR, CDR2 FQNEAQ (reference sequence). V lost 8 bases to trimming and J lost 3 bases, with 11 bases between them. The length of the CDR3 is 12 residues. This CDR3 reads CASRGKSYEQYF. As DNA, the CDR3 is TGTGCCAGCCGGGGTAAAAGCTACGAGCAGTACTTC.

The chain links TRBV29-1 to TRBJ2-1, with 9 bases fitting TRBD2. CDR3 size: 15 residues. V shed 3 bases, J shed 9 bases, and the junction held 12 bases outside the gene matches. Germline V gene lookup returns CDR1 SQVTM and CDR2 ANQGSEA. The CDR3 spells CSVDGLSSGITEQFF. For the CDR3, the DNA is TGCAGCGTTGACGGGTTGTCTAGCGGGATCACTGAGCAGTTCTTC.

The genes are TRBV7-2 and TRBJ1-2; D remains ambiguous. Trimming took 0 bases from V and 2 from J, leaving 4 bases between them. The length of the CDR3 is 13 residues. Germline V lookup: CDR1 SGHTA, CDR2 FQGNSA. The CDR3, as DNA: TGTGCCAGCAGCTTAGCAGTGAACTATGGCTACACCTTC. Its translation: CASSLAVNYGYTF.

The chain uses TRBV6-1 and TRBJ2-3, with TRBD2 matching over 14 bases. CDR1 and CDR2 (germline): MNHNS, SASEGT. The CDR3 consists of 18 residues. Germline trimming cut 6 bases from V and 0 bases from J; bases unmatched to any gene: 8. CDR3 amino acids: CASRGLAGVGVSTDTQYF. CDR3 nucleotide sequence: TGTGCCAGCAGGGGACTAGCGGGAGTCGGTGTTAGCACAGATACGCAGTATTTT.

This clonotype turned up a few times. This chain connects TRBV10-3 to TRBJ2-5; 8 bases align to TRBD1. CDR3 size: 14 residues. In germline, CDR1 is ENHRY, CDR2 SYGVKD. Trimming at V came to 6 bases and at J to 4 bases, leaving 7 bases not matched to a gene. For the CDR3, the DNA is TGTGCCATCAGACAGGGGGATTCGGTAGAGACCCAGTACTTC. Its translation is CAIRQGDSVETQYF.

Comments on this clonotype: An end of the junction does not agree with germline; a read error may underlie this. The V call is TRBV6-2 or TRBV6-3, the J call TRBJ1-1; TRBD1 matches at 9 bases. Looked up from germline, CDR1 is MNHEY and CDR2 is SVGEGT. This CDR3 comprises 13 residues. The DNA of the CDR3 is TGTGCCAGCAGGTTGCTACGGACAGGGGAAGCCTTCTTT. Its protein product is CASRLLRTGEAFF.

The chain has TRBV7-8 and TRBJ1-1; weak D call: TRBD1 (5 bases). The germline gives CDR1 SGHVS, CDR2 FQNEAQ. The CDR3 is 15 amino acids. V lost 2 bases, J lost 4 bases, and 14 bases lay in between. The CDR3 spells CASSLRDLLGTEAFF. Written as DNA, the CDR3 is TGTGCCAGCAGCTTACGGGACCTCCTCGGCACTGAAGCTTTCTTT.

Many counts were recorded for this clonotype. The CDR3 DNA reads TGTGCCAGCAGTTCCCGACTAGCGGGAAGGAGTACCGGGGAGCTGTTTTTT. Encoded protein: CASSSRLAGRSTGELFF. The chain links TRBV12-3 or TRBV12-4 to TRBJ2-2; 11 bases fit TRBD2. Unmatched junction bases numbered 9, after V lost 4 bases and J lost 5 bases. CDR3 length: 17 residues.

The chain links TRBV11-2 to TRBJ2-5, with 8 nucleotides matching TRBD2. The CDR3 spans 15 residues. The junction had 8 bases not matched to a gene; V was cut back by 5 bases and J by 3 bases. Germline V gene sequence: CDR1 SGHAT, CDR2 FQNNGV. Here the CDR3 DNA reads TGTGCCAGCAGCACCGGGGGGACTAGGGAAGAGACCCAGTACTTC. It specifies CASSTGGTREETQYF.

This clonotype was seen at least ten times. This chain joins TRBV4-3 and TRBJ2-2, with D possibly TRBD1 on 6 matching bases. The CDR3 spans 14 residues. Trimming left V 1 base short and J 7 bases short, with 10 bases between. Germline V lookup: CDR1 LGHNA, CDR2 YSLEER. The CDR3: CASSQGRGGGELFF. The CDR3 region has the DNA TGCGCCAGCAGCCAAGGTCGAGGGGGCGGGGAGCTGTTTTTT.

The chain links TRBV11-2 to TRBJ2-2; D possibly uses TRBD1 or TRBD2 (6 bases each). This CDR3 is built from 17 residues. Germline V gene lookup returns CDR1 SGHAT and CDR2 FQNNGV. The V gene lost 6 bases and the J gene lost 1 base, with 18 bases spanning the gap. CDR3 loop: CASRPQGGGQNTGELFF. The CDR3 DNA is TGTGCCAGCAGACCACAAGGAGGGGGTCAGAACACCGGGGAGCTGTTTTTT.

This clonotype was seen a handful of times. The chain carries TRBV7-2 and TRBJ2-1, with 7 bases matching TRBD2. V was pared by 4 bases and J by 7 bases, with 13 bases of the junction left unmatched. Germline values: CDR1 SGHTA, CDR2 FQGNSA. There are 16 residues in the CDR3. Here the CDR3 reads CASSSPFAGEGNEQFF. The CDR3 DNA reads as TGTGCCAGCAGCTCCCCTTTTGCGGGGGAAGGGAATGAGCAGTTCTTC.

This clonotype was observed a handful of times. The chain recombines TRBV29-1 with TRBJ2-5, with 9 nucleotides matching TRBD1. The trim removed 6 bases at V and 1 base at J, leaving 6 bases unmatched. The V gene's germline CDR1 is SQVTM and CDR2 ANQGSEA. This CDR3 spans 14 amino acids. As DNA, the CDR3 is TGCAGCGTAGGGGGACAGGGTAGCCAAGAGACCCAGTACTTC. Amino acids: CSVGGQGSQETQYF.

The chain joins TRBV20-1 to TRBJ1-2; D remains ambiguous. Germline V gene data show CDR1 as DFQATT and CDR2 as SNEGSKA (reference sequence). Trimming left V 6 bases short and J 5 bases short, with 16 bases between. This CDR3 has 13 amino acids. The CDR3 spells CSAPNAGGYGYTF. In nucleotides, the CDR3 is TGCAGTGCCCCCAATGCCGGTGGGTATGGCTACACCTTC.

This clonotype came up many times. The chain has TRBV9 and TRBJ2-2; TRBD2 agrees at 10 bases. This CDR3 has 16 residues. Unmatched junction bases numbered 10, after V lost 4 bases and J lost 7 bases. Germline V lookup: CDR1 SGDLS, CDR2 YYNGEE. The CDR3: CASSSPAGGRVGELFF. CDR3 DNA: TGTGCCAGCAGCTCCCCAGCGGGAGGGCGAGTCGGGGAGCTGTTTTTT.